A single TCR beta chain is shown here with its context. Seattle enrolled patients during active infection and tracked them longitudinally. The data were obtained in a study of blood T cell repertoires in COVID-19. CDR3 length: 14 residues. V was shortened by 5 bases and J by 3 bases, with 11 bases between the two germline ends. The germline CDR1 and CDR2 sequences are SGHNT and YENEEA. The protocol was immunoSEQ multiplex PCR, while the TCRdb copy is restricted to in-frame clones and leaves out a portion. The top ten clones hold about 1.3% of a sample with approximately 240,000 clones, around 80% of them seen once.

Input material: peripheral blood. J is TRBJ2-1 and V is TRBV11-3, with a possible D match to TRBD2 (6 bases). The receptor comes from a woman aged 30 to 39 with COVID-19, enrolled during active disease. The CDR3 is CASSAHSGYNEQFF. CDR3 nucleotides: TGTGCCAGCAGCGCCCATAGCGGCTACAATGAGCAGTTCTTC. Full variable domain (outside the CDR3, taken from reference TRBV11-3 and TRBJ2-1): EAGVVQSPRYKIIEKKQPVAFWCNPISGHNTLYWYLQNLGQGPELLIRYENEEAVDDSQLPKDRFSAERLKGVDSTLKIQPAELGDSAVYLCASSAHSGYNEQFFGPGTRLTVL.